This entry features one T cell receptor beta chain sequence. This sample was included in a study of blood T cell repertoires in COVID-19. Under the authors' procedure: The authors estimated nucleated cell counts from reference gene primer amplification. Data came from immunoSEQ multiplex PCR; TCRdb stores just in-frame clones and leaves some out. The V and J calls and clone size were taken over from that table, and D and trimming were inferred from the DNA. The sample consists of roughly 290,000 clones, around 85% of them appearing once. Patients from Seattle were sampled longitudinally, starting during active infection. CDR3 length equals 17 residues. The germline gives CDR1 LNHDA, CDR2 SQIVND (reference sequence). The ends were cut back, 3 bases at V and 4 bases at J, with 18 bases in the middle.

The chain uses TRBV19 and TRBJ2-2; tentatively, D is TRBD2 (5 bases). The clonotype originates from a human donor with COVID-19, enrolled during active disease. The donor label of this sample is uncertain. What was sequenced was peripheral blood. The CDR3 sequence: CASSIRSGIGGTGELFF. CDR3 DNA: TGTGCCAGTAGTATTCGGTCCGGGATTGGTGGCACCGGGGAGCTGTTTTTT.